Sequencing of this T cell receptor beta chain was carried out in a study of blood T cell repertoires in COVID-19. On the study more broadly: Sources were T cells, B-cell-depleted T cells, or PBMCs; the material itself was cDNA or gDNA.

Using immunoSEQ multiplex PCR, the repertoire was profiled, and TCRdb retains in-frame clones only, with some absent. The sample yields about 290,000 clones, approximately 86% seen once. Sequencing was done on a sample of peripheral blood. This TCR was sampled from a woman in her fifties or sixties with active or convalescent COVID-19.

CDR3 sequence reads: CASSPTGQGAVEAFF. The CDR3 DNA sequence: TGTGCCAGCTCACCAACGGGACAGGGCGCCGTTGAAGCTTTCTTT. The chain recombines TRBV18 with TRBJ1-1, with 9 nucleotides matching TRBD1. Trimming cost V 2 bases and J 7 bases; bases outside gene matches: 8. There are 15 residues in the CDR3. CDR1 KGHSH and CDR2 LQKENI come from the germline V gene.